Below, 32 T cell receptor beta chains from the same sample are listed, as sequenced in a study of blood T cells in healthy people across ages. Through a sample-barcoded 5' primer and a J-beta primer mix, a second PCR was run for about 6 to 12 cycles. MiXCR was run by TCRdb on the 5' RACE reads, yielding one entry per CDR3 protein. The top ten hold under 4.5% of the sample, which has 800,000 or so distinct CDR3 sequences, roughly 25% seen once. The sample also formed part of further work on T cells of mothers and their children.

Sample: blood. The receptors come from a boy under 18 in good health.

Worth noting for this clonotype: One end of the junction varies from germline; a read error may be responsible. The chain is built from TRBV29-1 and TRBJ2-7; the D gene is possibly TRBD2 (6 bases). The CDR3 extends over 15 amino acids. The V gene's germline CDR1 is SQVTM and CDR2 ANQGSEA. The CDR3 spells CSVEAGDGGKYDQYF. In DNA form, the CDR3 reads TGCAGCGTTGAAGCTGGGGATGGGGGGAAGTACGACCAGTACTTC.

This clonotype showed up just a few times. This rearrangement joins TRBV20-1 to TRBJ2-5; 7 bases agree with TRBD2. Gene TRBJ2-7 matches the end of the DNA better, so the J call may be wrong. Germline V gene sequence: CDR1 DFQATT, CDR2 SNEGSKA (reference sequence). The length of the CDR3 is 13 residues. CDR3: CSARDWTSYEQYF. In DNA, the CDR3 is TGCAGTGCTAGAGATTGGACTAGCTACGAGCAGTACTTC.

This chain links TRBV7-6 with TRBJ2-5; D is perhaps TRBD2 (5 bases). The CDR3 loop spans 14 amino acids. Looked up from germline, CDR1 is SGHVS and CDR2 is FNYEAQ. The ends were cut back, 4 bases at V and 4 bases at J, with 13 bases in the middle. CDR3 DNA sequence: TGTGCCAGCAGCTCAGCCCCCCGGGGAGAGACCCAGTACTTC. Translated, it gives CASSSAPRGETQYF.

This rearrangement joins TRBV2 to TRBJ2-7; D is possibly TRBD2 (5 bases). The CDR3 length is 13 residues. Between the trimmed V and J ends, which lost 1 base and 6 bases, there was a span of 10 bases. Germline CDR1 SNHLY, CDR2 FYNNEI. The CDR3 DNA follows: TGTGCCAGCAGTGAAGGGACTTCAGCCGAGCAGTACTTC. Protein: CASSEGTSAEQYF.

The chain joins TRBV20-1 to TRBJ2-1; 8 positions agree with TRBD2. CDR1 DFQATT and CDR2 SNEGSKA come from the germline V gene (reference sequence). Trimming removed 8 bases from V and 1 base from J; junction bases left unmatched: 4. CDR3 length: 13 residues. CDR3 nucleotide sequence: TGCAGTCGCGGGGGGCAGTCCTACAATGAGCAGTTCTTC. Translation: CSRGGQSYNEQFF.

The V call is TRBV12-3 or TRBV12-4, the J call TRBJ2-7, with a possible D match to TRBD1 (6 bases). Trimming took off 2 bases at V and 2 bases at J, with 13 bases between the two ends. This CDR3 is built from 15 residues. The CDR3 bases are TGTGCCAGCAGTTTACGGAAGGGGGAAACCTACGAGCAGTACTTC. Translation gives CASSLRKGETYEQYF.

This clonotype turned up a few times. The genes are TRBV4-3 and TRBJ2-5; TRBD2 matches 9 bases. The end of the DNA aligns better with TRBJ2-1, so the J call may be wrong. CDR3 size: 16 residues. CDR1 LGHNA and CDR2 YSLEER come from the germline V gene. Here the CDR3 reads CASSQGLGSGGDEQFF. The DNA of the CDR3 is TGCGCCAGCAGCCAAGGGTTGGGTAGCGGGGGCGATGAGCAGTTCTTC.

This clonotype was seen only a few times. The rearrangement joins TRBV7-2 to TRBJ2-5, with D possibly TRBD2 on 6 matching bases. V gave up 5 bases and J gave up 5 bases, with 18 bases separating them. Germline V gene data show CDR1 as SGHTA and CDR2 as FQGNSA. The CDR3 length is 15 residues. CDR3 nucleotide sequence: TGTGCCAGCAGCCCTAGCGTGGGGTTAGGGGAGACCCAGTACTTC. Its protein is CASSPSVGLGETQYF. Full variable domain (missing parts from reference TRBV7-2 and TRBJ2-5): GAGVSQSPSNKVTEKGKDVELRCDPISGHTALYWYRQSLGQGLEFLIYFQGNSAPDKSGLPSDRFSAERTGGSVSTLTIQRTQQEDSAVYLCASSPSVGLGETQYFGPGTRLLVL.

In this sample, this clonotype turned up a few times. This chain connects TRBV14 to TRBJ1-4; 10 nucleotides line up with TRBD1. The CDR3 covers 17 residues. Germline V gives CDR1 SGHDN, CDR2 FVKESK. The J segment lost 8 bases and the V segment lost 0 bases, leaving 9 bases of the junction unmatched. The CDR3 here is CASSQDLIGTGAEKLFF. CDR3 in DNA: TGTGCCAGCAGCCAAGATTTAATTGGGACAGGGGCCGAAAAACTGTTTTTT.

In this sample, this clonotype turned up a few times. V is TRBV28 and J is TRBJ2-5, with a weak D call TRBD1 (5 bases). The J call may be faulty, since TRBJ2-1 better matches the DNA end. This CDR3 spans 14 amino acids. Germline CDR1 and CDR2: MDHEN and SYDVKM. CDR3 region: CASSLTARYNEQFF. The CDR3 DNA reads TGTGCCAGCAGTTTGACAGCCCGTTACAATGAGCAGTTCTTC.

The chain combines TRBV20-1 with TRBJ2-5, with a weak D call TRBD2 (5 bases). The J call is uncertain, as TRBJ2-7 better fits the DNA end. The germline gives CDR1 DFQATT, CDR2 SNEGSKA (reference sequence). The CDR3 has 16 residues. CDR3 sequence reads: CSARGPAEHNSYEQYF. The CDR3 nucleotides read TGCAGTGCTAGAGGTCCAGCGGAACACAACTCCTACGAGCAGTACTTC.

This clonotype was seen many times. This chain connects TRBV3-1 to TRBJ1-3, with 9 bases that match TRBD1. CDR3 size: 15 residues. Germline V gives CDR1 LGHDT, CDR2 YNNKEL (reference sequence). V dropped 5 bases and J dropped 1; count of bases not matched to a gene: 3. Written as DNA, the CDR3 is TGTGCCAGCAGCTTGGACAGGGGTTCTGGAAACACCATATATTTT. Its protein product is CASSLDRGSGNTIYF.

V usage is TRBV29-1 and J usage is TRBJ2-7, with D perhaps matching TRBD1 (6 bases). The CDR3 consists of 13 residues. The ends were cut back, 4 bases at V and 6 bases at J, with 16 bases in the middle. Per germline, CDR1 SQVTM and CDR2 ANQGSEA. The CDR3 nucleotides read TGCAGCGTTGGGACAGCCGAGCTGGGCGAGCAGTACTTC. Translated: CSVGTAELGEQYF.

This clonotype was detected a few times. CDR3 region: CSVVYTEAFF. CDR3 nucleotides: TGCAGCGTTGTCTACACTGAAGCTTTCTTT. This sequence joins TRBV29-1 and TRBJ1-1, with D unresolved. This CDR3 is built from 10 residues. V was clipped by 4 bases and J by 3 bases, with 3 bases between them. Germline-derived CDR1 and CDR2 are SQVTM and ANQGSEA.

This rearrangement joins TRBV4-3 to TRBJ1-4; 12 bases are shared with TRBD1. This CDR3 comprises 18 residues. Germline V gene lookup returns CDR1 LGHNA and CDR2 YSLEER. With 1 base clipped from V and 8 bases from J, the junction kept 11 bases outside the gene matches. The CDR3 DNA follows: TGCGCCAGCAGCCAAGGGCCCCCGGGACAGGGGGCGATGGAAAAACTGTTTTTT. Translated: CASSQGPPGQGAMEKLFF.

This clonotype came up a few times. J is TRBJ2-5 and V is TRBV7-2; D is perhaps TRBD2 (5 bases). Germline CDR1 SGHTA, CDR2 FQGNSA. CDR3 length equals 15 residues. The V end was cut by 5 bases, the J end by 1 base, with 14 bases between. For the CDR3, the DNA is TGTGCCAGCAGCCCGCACGGACGGGGCCAAGAGACCCAGTACTTC. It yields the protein CASSPHGRGQETQYF.

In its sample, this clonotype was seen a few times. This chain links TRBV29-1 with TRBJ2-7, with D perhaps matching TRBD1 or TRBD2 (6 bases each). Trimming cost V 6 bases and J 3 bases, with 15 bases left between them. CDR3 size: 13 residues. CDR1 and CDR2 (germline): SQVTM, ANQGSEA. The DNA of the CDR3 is TGCAGCGTCGGCGGGGCAGGGGACTACGAGCAGTACTTC. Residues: CSVGGAGDYEQYF.

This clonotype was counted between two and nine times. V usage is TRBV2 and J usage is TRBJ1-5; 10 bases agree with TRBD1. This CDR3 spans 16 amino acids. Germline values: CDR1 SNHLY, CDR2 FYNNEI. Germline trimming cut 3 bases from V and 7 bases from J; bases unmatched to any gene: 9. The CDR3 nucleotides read TGTGCCAGCAGTGATGGGGACAGGGGCCAAGGGCAGCCCCAGCATTTT. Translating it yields CASSDGDRGQGQPQHF. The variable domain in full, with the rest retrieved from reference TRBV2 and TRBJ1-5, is EPEVTQTPSHQVTQMGQEVILRCVPISNHLYFYWYRQILGQKVEFLVSFYNNEISEKSEIFDDQFSVERPDGSNFTLKIRSTKLEDSAMYFCASSDGDRGQGQPQHFGDGTRLSIL.

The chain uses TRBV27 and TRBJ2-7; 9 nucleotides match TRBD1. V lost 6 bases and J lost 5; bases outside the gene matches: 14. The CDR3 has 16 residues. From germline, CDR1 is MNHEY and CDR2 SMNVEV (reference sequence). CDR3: CASRPGQGRFEDEQYF. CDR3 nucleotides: TGTGCCAGCAGACCGGGACAGGGTAGGTTCGAGGACGAGCAGTACTTC.

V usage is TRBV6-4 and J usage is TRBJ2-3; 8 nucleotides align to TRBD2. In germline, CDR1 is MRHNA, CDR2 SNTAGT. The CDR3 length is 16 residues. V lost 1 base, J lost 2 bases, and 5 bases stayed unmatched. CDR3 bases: TGTGCCAGCAGTGACTACGGGGGGGGTAACACAGATACGCAGTATTTT. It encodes CASSDYGGGNTDTQYF.

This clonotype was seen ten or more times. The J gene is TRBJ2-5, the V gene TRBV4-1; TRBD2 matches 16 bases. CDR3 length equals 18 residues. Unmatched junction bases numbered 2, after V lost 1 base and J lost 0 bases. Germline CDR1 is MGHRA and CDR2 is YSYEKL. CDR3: CASSQAGLAGGYQETQYF. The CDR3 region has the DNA TGCGCCAGCAGCCAAGCGGGACTAGCGGGAGGGTACCAAGAGACCCAGTACTTC.

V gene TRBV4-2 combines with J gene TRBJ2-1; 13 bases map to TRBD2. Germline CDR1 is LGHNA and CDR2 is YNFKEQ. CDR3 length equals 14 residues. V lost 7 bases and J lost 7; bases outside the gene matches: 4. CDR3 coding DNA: TGTGCCAGCACTGGACTAGCGGGAGATAATGAGCAGTTCTTC. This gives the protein CASTGLAGDNEQFF.

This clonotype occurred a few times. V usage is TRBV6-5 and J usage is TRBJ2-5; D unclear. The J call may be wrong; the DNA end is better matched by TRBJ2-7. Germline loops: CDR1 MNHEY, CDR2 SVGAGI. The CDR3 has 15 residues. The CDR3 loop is CASSPQLGWGYEQYF. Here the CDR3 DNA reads TGTGCCAGCAGTCCCCAATTGGGCTGGGGCTACGAGCAGTACTTC.

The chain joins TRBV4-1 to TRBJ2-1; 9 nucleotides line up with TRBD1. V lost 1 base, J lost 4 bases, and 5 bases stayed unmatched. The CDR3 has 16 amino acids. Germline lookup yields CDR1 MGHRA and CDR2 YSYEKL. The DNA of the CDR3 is TGCGCCAGCAGCCAAGTCCGGGGACAGGGATACAATGAGCAGTTCTTC. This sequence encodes CASSQVRGQGYNEQFF.

The CDR3 loop reads CASTGQSVITGELFF. The CDR3 DNA reads as TGTGCCAGCACTGGACAGTCGGTAATCACCGGGGAGCTGTTTTTT. This rearrangement joins TRBV2 to TRBJ2-2; D might be TRBD1 (6 bases). The CDR3 is made up of 15 amino acids. Germline assignment: CDR1 SNHLY and CDR2 FYNNEI. Trimming stripped 7 bases from V and 4 bases from J, with 16 bases between.

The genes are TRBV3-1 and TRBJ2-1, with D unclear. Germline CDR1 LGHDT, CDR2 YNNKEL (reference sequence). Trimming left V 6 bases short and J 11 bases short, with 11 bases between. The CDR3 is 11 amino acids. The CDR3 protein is CASSFEMKQFF. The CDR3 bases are TGTGCCAGCAGTTTTGAGATGAAGCAGTTCTTC.

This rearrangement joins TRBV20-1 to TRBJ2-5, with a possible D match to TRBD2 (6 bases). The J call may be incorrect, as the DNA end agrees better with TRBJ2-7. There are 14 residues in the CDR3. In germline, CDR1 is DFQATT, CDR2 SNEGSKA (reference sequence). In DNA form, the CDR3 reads TGCAGTGCTAGACTTCCGAGACTAGGGGACGAGCAGTACTTC. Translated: CSARLPRLGDEQYF.

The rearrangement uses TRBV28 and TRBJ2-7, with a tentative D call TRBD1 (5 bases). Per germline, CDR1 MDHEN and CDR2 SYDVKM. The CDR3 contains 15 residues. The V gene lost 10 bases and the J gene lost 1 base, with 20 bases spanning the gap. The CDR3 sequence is CAIQRTYTGSYEQYF. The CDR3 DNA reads TGTGCCATCCAACGGACCTATACAGGTTCCTACGAGCAGTACTTC.

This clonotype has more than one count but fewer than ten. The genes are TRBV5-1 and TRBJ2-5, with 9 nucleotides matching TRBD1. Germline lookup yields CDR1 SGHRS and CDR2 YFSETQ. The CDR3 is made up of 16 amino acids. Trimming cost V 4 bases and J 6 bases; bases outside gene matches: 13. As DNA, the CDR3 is TGCGCCAGCAGCCAGACCACCACAGGGGGCACGCAGACCCAGTACTTC. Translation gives CASSQTTTGGTQTQYF.

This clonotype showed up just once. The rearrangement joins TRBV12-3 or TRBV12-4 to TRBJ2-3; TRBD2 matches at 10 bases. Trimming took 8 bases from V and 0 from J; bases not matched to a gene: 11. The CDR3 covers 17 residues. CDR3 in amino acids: CASGLAGVRSSTDTQYF. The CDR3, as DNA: TGTGCCAGCGGGCTAGCGGGGGTACGCTCTAGCACAGATACGCAGTATTTT.

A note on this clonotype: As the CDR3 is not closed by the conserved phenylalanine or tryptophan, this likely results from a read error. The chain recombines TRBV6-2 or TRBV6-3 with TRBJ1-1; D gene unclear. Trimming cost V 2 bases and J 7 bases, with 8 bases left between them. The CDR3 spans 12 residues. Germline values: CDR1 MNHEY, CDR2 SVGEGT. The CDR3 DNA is TGTGCCAGCAGTTACCCAGAACGTGAAGCTTTCTGT. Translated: CASSYPEREAFC.

The CDR3 spells CASSQDSTGMPYEQYF. CDR3 DNA sequence: TGCGCCAGCAGCCAAGATTCGACGGGAATGCCCTACGAGCAGTACTTC. The rearrangement links TRBV4-3 to TRBJ2-7; possibly TRBD2 for D (5 bases). Trimming removed 0 bases at V and 2 bases at J, with 14 bases between. The CDR3 length is 16 residues. Germline V gene sequence: CDR1 LGHNA, CDR2 YSLEER.